Following are 21 T cell receptor beta chains from one sample sequenced in a study of T cell clonality in common variable immunodeficiency. Sequencing was performed with immunoSEQ multiplex PCR; in TCRdb, only in-frame clones are kept and a portion is missing. The specimen has roughly 60,000 clones, none found just once. Sample: peripheral blood mononuclear cells. The receptors were sampled from a person aged 18 to 75 in good health.

This clone was recorded at least ten times. CDR3 DNA, as far as it was read: TGCGCCAGCAGCATGCCGGGACTAGCGGGTTACAATGAG. Protein product: CASSMPGLAGYNE. The whole CDR3 sequence reads CASSMPGLAGYNEQFF. The rearrangement uses TRBV5-1 and TRBJ2-1; 12 bases fit TRBD2. The CDR3 end falls 3 residues outside the read, so it is completed with the germline J gene. After removal of 4 bases from V and 4 bases from J, the junction contained 6 bases not matched to a gene. The germline gives CDR1 SGHRS, CDR2 YFSETQ. The CDR3 consists of 16 residues.

This clone was counted many times. The CDR3 end is not reached by the read, which stops 3 residues before it; the germline J gene fills it in. The rearrangement uses TRBV30 and TRBJ2-1; TRBD2 agrees at 9 bases. Germline lookup yields CDR1 GTSNPN and CDR2 SVGIG (reference sequence). The CDR3 is made up of 19 amino acids. The ends lost 1 base at V and 4 bases at J; junction bases unmatched: 17. The chain's CDR3 is CAWSGGSSGSSSFYNEQFF. Incomplete CDR3 DNA: TGTGCCTGGAGTGGGGGGAGTAGCGGGAGTTCCTCGTTTTACAATGAG.

A few counts support this clone. The read gets to within 3 residues of the CDR3 end, and the germline J gene fills in the rest. This chain joins TRBV2 and TRBJ2-5; no reliable D call. Trimming stripped 0 bases from V and 2 bases from J, with 10 bases between. This CDR3 is built from 15 residues. Germline V gene sequence: CDR1 SNHLY, CDR2 FYNNEI. The CDR3 protein is CASSEALGRQETQYF. CDR3 DNA, as far as it was read: TGTGCCAGCAGTGAAGCGCTGGGCAGGCAAGAGACC.

This clone was detected ten times or more. With the read ending 3 residues before the CDR3 end, the germline J gene is used to fill in that end. The chain carries TRBV19 and TRBJ2-1; D is ambiguous. The V end was cut by 3 bases, the J end by 0 bases, with 9 bases between. This CDR3 spans 15 amino acids. CDR1 is LNHDA, CDR2 SQIVND, per germline (reference sequence). The part of the CDR3 DNA that was read is TGTGCCAGTAGTATGCAAGGGCACTCCTACAATGAG. This encodes CASSMQGHSYNE. The CDR3, in full, reads CASSMQGHSYNEQFF. Based on the CDR3 plus reference TRBV19 and TRBJ2-1, the full variable domain is DGGITQSPKYLFRKEGQNVTLSCEQNLNHDAMYWYRQDPGQGLRLIYYSQIVNDFQKGDIAEGYSVSREKKESFPLTVTSAQKNPTAFYLCASSMQGHSYNEQFFGPGTRLTVL.

This clone came up many times. The DNA ends 3 residues before the CDR3 does, and the rest of the CDR3 is filled in from the germline J gene. V is TRBV6-2 or TRBV6-3 and J is TRBJ2-7; 7 bases align to TRBD1. Trimming removed 6 bases from V and 3 bases from J; junction bases left unmatched: 2. The CDR3 is 12 residues long. Germline CDR1 is MNHEY and CDR2 is SVGEGT. The CDR3 bases that were read are TGTGCCAGCAGGCAGGGGGTCTACGAG. It encodes CASRQGVYE. The full-length CDR3 reads as CASRQGVYEQYF.

This clone showed up many times. The read stops 3 residues short of the end of the CDR3; the missing end is completed from the germline J gene. The chain joins TRBV20-1 to TRBJ2-7; 9 bases line up with TRBD2. J lost 0 bases, V lost 5 bases, and 5 bases had no gene match. From germline, CDR1 is DFQATT and CDR2 SNEGSKA (reference sequence). This CDR3 contains 14 residues. The part of the CDR3 DNA that was read is TGCAGTGCTGGGAGACTAGCGGACTCCTACGAG. It encodes CSAGRLADSYE. The complete CDR3 sequence is CSAGRLADSYEQYF.

This clone was counted many times. The read comes to an end 3 residues before the CDR3 does, leaving the germline J gene to fill in the end. This rearrangement joins TRBV20-1 to TRBJ2-5; D perhaps matches TRBD1 (6 bases). V gave up 2 bases and J gave up 5 bases, with 12 bases separating them. Germline CDR1 reads DFQATT; CDR2 reads SNEGSKA (reference sequence). CDR3 length: 13 amino acids. The DNA read from the CDR3 is TGCAGTGCTAGAACAGGGAGTTTCGAGACC. Protein: CSARTGSFET. In full, the CDR3 is CSARTGSFETQYF.

This clone was recorded at least ten times. With the read ending 3 residues before the CDR3 end, the germline J gene is used to fill in that end. V and J are TRBV6-1 and TRBJ2-5, with 11 bases aligning to TRBD2. The CDR3 spans 16 residues. The trim removed 2 bases at V and 7 bases at J, leaving 9 bases unmatched. Germline V gene sequence: CDR1 MNHNS, CDR2 SASEGT. The CDR3 region is CASSEMALAGAGTQYF. The CDR3 bases that were read are TGTGCCAGCAGTGAAATGGCACTAGCGGGAGCGGGGACC.

Ten or more counts support this clone. The read ends 3 residues early relative to the CDR3; the germline J gene fills the gap. The chain links TRBV20-1 to TRBJ1-5, with D possibly matching TRBD1 (6 bases). The V and J ends lost 2 bases and 4 bases respectively, with 12 bases between them. Germline loops: CDR1 DFQATT, CDR2 SNEGSKA (reference sequence). The CDR3 covers 14 residues. The CDR3 here is CSARRQESNQPQHF. The DNA read from the CDR3 is TGCAGTGCTAGAAGACAGGAGTCTAATCAGCCC.

Many counts were recorded for this clone. The observed sequence ends 3 residues before the CDR3 terminus, with the missing tail filled in from the germline J gene. V and J are TRBV7-6 and TRBJ2-1; D unresolved. This CDR3 has 15 amino acids. V gave up 3 bases and J gave up 0 bases, with 9 bases separating them. CDR1 and CDR2 (germline): SGHVS, FNYEAQ. CDR3 in amino acids: CASSLLEDSYNEQFF. CDR3 DNA, as far as it was read: TGTGCCAGCAGCTTGCTAGAGGACTCCTACAATGAG. The full variable domain, completed using reference TRBV7-6 and TRBJ2-1, is GAGVSQSPRYKVTKRGQDVALRCDPISGHVSLYWYRQALGQGPEFLTYFNYEAQQDKSGLPNDRFSAERPEGSISTLTIQRTEQRDSAMYRCASSLLEDSYNEQFFGPGTRLTVL.

This clone was observed at least ten times. Partial CDR3 DNA: TGTGCCAGCAGTTCCAGACTAGGGGGGGACGAG. It specifies CASSSRLGGDE. The entire CDR3 protein is CASSSRLGGDEQYF. The genes are TRBV6-2 or TRBV6-3 and TRBJ2-7, with D perhaps TRBD2 (7 bases). The read ends 3 residues shy of where the CDR3 ends; the end is completed using the germline J gene. Trimming took 4 bases from V and 5 from J, leaving 15 bases between them. The CDR3 spans 14 residues. The V gene's germline CDR1 is MNHEY and CDR2 SVGEGT.

This clone was counted at least ten times. The CDR3 end lies 3 residues beyond the end of the read and is filled in from the germline J gene. The V and J genes are TRBV13 and TRBJ2-7, with D possibly TRBD1 on 5 matching bases. Trimming pared 1 base from V and 2 bases from J, leaving 9 bases between. The CDR3 is 14 amino acids. Germline V gene lookup returns CDR1 PRHDT and CDR2 FYEKMQ (reference sequence). This CDR3 reads CASSLDRNTYEQYF. CDR3 DNA (partial): TGTGCCAGCAGCTTAGACAGGAACACCTACGAG.

The table lists this clone with many counts. The read is 3 residues too short to cover the CDR3 end, so that end is filled in from the germline J gene. The rearrangement joins TRBV6-2 or TRBV6-3 to TRBJ2-5, with D perhaps matching TRBD1 (6 bases). CDR1 MNHEY and CDR2 SVGEGT come from the germline V gene. The CDR3 sequence is 13 residues long. Trimming removed 8 bases at V and 1 base at J, with 11 bases between. The CDR3 sequence is CASPRDTQETQYF. The DNA read from the CDR3 is TGTGCCAGCCCCCGGGACACCCAAGAGACC.

This clone was seen only a few times. Read sequence stops 3 residues before the CDR3 end, and the germline J gene provides the missing end. The V call is TRBV2, the J call TRBJ2-1; D not resolved. The germline V and J ends were trimmed by 3 bases and 3 bases, with 6 bases remaining between them. The CDR3 is 13 amino acids. Germline loops: CDR1 SNHLY, CDR2 FYNNEI. The covered CDR3 bases are TGTGCCAGCAGTGAGGTCAGCTACAATGAG. It specifies CASSEVSYNE. The whole CDR3 protein is CASSEVSYNEQFF.

This clone has a count of ten or more. The read stops 3 residues short of the end of the CDR3; the missing end is completed from the germline J gene. The rearrangement uses TRBV7-2 and TRBJ2-3, with D possibly matching TRBD2 (5 bases). The CDR3 has 15 amino acids. Trimming took off 3 bases at V and 0 bases at J, with 10 bases between the two ends. Germline V gene sequence: CDR1 SGHTA, CDR2 FQGNSA. The CDR3 is CASSLTTHSTDTQYF. CDR3 DNA (partial): TGTGCCAGCAGCTTGACTACCCATAGCACAGATACG.

This clone was observed at least ten times. The read gets to within 3 residues of the CDR3 end, and the germline J gene fills in the rest. The gene calls are TRBV2 and TRBJ2-1, with 8 bases identical to TRBD1. J lost 5 bases, V lost 8 bases, and 8 bases had no gene match. CDR1 and CDR2 from the germline V gene are SNHLY and FYNNEI. The CDR3 runs to 14 residues. The CDR3 sequence is CASSGDRWDNEQFF. The CDR3 DNA, read in part, is TGTGCCAGCTCTGGGGACAGGTGGGACAATGAG.

This clone was counted at least ten times. Sequencing ends 3 residues short of the CDR3 end; the germline J gene provides the rest. The rearrangement uses TRBV2 and TRBJ1-3; D possibly corresponds to TRBD1 (6 bases). The V gene lost 4 bases and the J gene lost 0 bases, with 7 bases spanning the gap. Looked up from germline, CDR1 is SNHLY and CDR2 is FYNNEI. This CDR3 spans 14 amino acids. CDR3 bases read: TGTGCCAGCAGTGGACAGGTCTCTGGAAACACC. This translates into CASSGQVSGNT. The whole CDR3 protein reads CASSGQVSGNTIYF.

This clone was seen at least ten times. The read terminates 3 residues before the CDR3 end, so the remaining end is supplied by the germline J gene. The genes are TRBV5-1 and TRBJ2-1; 7 bases are a match to TRBD1. Germline trimming cut 0 bases from V and 4 bases from J; bases unmatched to any gene: 7. Germline-derived CDR1 and CDR2 are SGHRS and YFSETQ. The CDR3 totals 16 residues. The part of the CDR3 DNA that was read is TGCGCCAGCAGCTTGGCCCCGTCAGGGGGTTACAATGAG. As protein: CASSLAPSGGYNE. The complete CDR3 sequence is CASSLAPSGGYNEQFF. Drawing the rest from reference TRBV5-1 and TRBJ2-1, the complete variable domain is KAGVTQTPRYLIKTRGQQVTLSCSPISGHRSVSWYQQTPGQGLQFLFEYFSETQRNKGNFPGRFSGRQFSNSRSEMNVSTLELGDSALYLCASSLAPSGGYNEQFFGPGTRLTVL.

In its sample, this clone was seen many times. Read coverage stops 3 residues before the CDR3 terminus; the germline J gene supplies the remainder. This chain joins TRBV29-1 and TRBJ2-7, with 11 nucleotides matching TRBD2. The CDR3 has 16 amino acids. Trimming removed 0 bases from V and 3 bases from J; junction bases left unmatched: 7. Germline lookup yields CDR1 SQVTM and CDR2 ANQGSEA. CDR3 bases read: TGCAGCGTTGAAGACCAGGGCCTAGCGGGAGGCTACGAG. This encodes CSVEDQGLAGGYE. The whole CDR3 protein is CSVEDQGLAGGYEQYF.

This clone was seen at least ten times. The read terminates 3 residues ahead of where the CDR3 ends, so the germline J gene completes it. The chain recombines TRBV12-5 with TRBJ2-1; 9 bases align to TRBD2. CDR3 length: 16 residues. J was trimmed by 0 bases and V by 4 bases; bases with no gene match: 4. Germline V lookup: CDR1 LGHNT, CDR2 FRNRAP. The DNA read from the CDR3 is TGTGCTAGTGGTTCCTTAGCGGGAGTCTCCTACAATGAG. Translating it yields CASGSLAGVSYNE. The whole CDR3 protein reads CASGSLAGVSYNEQFF.

This clone was seen many times. The read stops 3 residues short of the end of the CDR3; the missing end is completed from the germline J gene. The rearrangement links TRBV5-1 to TRBJ1-2, with 7 bases aligning to TRBD1. Germline CDR1 SGHRS, CDR2 YFSETQ. CDR3 length: 14 amino acids. Germline trimming cut 0 bases from V and 3 bases from J; bases unmatched to any gene: 2. The CDR3 bases that were read are TGCGCCAGCAGCTTGGAACAGGGGCACTATGGC. Translation gives CASSLEQGHYG. The full CDR3 reads CASSLEQGHYGYTF.